The T cell receptor (beta chain) described here comes from a study of cytomegalovirus exposure and HLA in healthy donors. Study results and limitations: Altogether, 170 or so TCR beta chains were recorded as cytomegalovirus-associated.

About this clone itself: The antigen is unknown.

In the PCR, 60 Vbeta and 13 Jbeta primers were used. Generated by immunoSEQ multiplex PCR, the TCRdb table keeps only in-frame clones and is missing some. Among roughly 200,000 clones listed, approximately 80% were seen once. V lost 2 bases and J lost 2; bases outside the gene matches: 11. CDR3 length: 18 amino acids. CDR1 is SGHTA and CDR2 is FQGNSA in the germline V gene. J is TRBJ2-1 and V is TRBV7-2; 8 nucleotides match TRBD2. The receptor's source is a boy between 2 and 15 years old in good health and CMV-seronegative. Sequences were obtained from PBMCs. CDR3 sequence: CASSLPGRGGVPYNEQFF. CDR3 DNA: TGTGCCAGCAGCTTACCGGGCCGGGGGGGCGTCCCCTACAATGAGCAGTTCTTC.